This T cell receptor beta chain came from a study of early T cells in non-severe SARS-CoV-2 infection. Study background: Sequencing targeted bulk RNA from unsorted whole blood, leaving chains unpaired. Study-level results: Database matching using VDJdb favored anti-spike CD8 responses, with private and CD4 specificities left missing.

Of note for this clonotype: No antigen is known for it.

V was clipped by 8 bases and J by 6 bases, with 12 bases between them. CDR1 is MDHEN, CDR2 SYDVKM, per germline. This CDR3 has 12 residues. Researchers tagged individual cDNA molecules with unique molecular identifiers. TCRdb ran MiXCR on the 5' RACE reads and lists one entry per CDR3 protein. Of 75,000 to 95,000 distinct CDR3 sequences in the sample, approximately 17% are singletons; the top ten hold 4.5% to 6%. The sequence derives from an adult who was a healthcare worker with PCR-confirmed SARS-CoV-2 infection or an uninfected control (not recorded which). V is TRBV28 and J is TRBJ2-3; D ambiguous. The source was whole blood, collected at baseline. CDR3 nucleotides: TGTGCCAGCTATAAATGGCGGGATACGCAGTATTTT. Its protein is CASYKWRDTQYF. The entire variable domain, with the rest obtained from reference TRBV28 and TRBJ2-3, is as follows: DVKVTQSSRYLVKRTGEKVFLECVQDMDHENMFWYRQDPGLGLRLIYFSYDVKMKEKGDIPEGYSVSREKKERFSLILESASTNQTSMYLCASYKWRDTQYFGPGTRLTVL.